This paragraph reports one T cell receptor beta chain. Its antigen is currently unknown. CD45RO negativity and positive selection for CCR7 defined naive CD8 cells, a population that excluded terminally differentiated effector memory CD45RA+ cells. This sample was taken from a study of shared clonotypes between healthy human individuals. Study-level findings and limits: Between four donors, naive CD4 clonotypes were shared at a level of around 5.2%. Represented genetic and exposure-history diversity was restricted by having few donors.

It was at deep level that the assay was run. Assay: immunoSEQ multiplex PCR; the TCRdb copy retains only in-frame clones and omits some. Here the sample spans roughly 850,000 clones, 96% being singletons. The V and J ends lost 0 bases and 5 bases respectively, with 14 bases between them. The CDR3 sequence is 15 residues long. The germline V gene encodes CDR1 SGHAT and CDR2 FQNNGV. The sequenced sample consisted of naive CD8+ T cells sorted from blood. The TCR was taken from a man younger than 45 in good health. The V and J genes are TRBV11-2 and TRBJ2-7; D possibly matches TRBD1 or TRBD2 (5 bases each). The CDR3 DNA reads TGTGCCAGCAGCTTAGAGGCAGGGAGAATCAACGAGCAGTACTTC. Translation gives CASSLEAGRINEQYF.